These 28 T cell receptor beta chains were sequenced from one sample in a study of human T cells and chemical hapten exposure. The time point denotes: patch test 2, 6 weeks after DPC sensitization. Treatment reported: therapeutic diphenylcyclopropenone sensitization with weekly scalp DPC. TCRdb fed the RACE reads into MiXCR, producing one record per CDR3 protein. The repertoire holds approximately 82,000 distinct CDR3 sequences, with 6.5% to 8.5% as singletons. Here the sequenced sample was whole blood, taken in connection with sensitization to the hapten diphenylcyclopropenone (DPC). The receptor source for this set is a woman aged 25-40 years with alopecia areata. Some clones in this sample may be carry-over from other donors' samples.

In its sample, this clonotype was seen many times. V and J are TRBV18 and TRBJ2-1, with D possibly called TRBD1 or TRBD2 (5 bases each). Germline CDR1 and CDR2: KGHSH and LQKENI. The CDR3 contains 15 residues. V lost 2 bases, J lost 2 bases, and 10 bases lay in between. CDR3 protein: CASSPRDLAYNEQFF. DNA of the CDR3: TGTGCCAGCTCACCAAGGGACCTGGCCTACAATGAGCAGTTCTTC.

The J gene is TRBJ1-1, the V gene TRBV29-1; TRBD1 is a possible D gene (5 bases). V was shortened by 3 bases and J by 6 bases, with 11 bases between the two germline ends. CDR3 length: 12 amino acids. Germline V gene data show CDR1 as SQVTM and CDR2 as ANQGSEA. The CDR3 DNA follows: TGCAGCGTTGAGGGGGTGTCACCTGAAGCTTTCTTT. Its translation is CSVEGVSPEAFF. The full variable domain, rest sourced from reference TRBV29-1 and TRBJ1-1, is SAVISQKPSRDICQRGTSLTIQCQVDSQVTMMFWYRQQPGQSLTLIATANQGSEATYESGFVIDKFPISRPNLTFSTLTVSNMSPEDSSIYLCSVEGVSPEAFFGQGTRLTVV.

Ten or more counts support this clonotype. A read error may produce the germline difference seen at one junction end. CDR3 protein: CASSFQGNTEAFF. The CDR3 coding sequence is TGTGCCAGCAGTTTTCAGGGGAACACTGAAGCTTTCTTT. J is TRBJ1-1 and V is TRBV5-1; weak D call: TRBD1 (5 bases). CDR1 and CDR2 from the germline V gene are SGHRS and YFSETQ. The CDR3 extends over 13 amino acids.

This clonotype was recorded a few times. This rearrangement joins TRBV5-1 to TRBJ1-1; D call uncertain. The length of the CDR3 is 15 residues. Looked up from germline, CDR1 is SGHRS and CDR2 is YFSETQ. V dropped 2 bases and J dropped 6 bases, with 17 bases sitting between them. In DNA, the CDR3 is TGCGCCAGCAGCTTTGAACTAACTCTAAGGTCTGAAGCTTTCTTT. It translates to CASSFELTLRSEAFF. Looking up the rest from reference TRBV5-1 and TRBJ1-1 gives the full variable domain: KAGVTQTPRYLIKTRGQQVTLSCSPISGHRSVSWYQQTPGQGLQFLFEYFSETQRNKGNFPGRFSGRQFSNSRSEMNVSTLELGDSALYLCASSFELTLRSEAFFGQGTRLTVV.

This clonotype has ten or more counts. CDR3 sequence: CASSPPGGGWYGYTF. The CDR3, as DNA: TGTGCCAGCAGCCCTCCAGGTGGCGGTTGGTATGGCTACACCTTC. The V and J genes are TRBV3-1 and TRBJ1-2; D remains ambiguous. Trimming shortened V by 4 bases and J by 5 bases, and 17 bases separated the two germline ends. From germline, CDR1 is LGHDT and CDR2 YNNKEL (reference sequence). The CDR3 is 15 amino acids.

The table lists this clonotype with many counts. The chain is built from TRBV3-1 and TRBJ1-1, with D perhaps matching TRBD1 (5 bases). In germline, CDR1 is LGHDT, CDR2 YNNKEL (reference sequence). The CDR3 totals 14 residues. V was trimmed by 1 base and J by 5 bases, leaving 11 bases between them. The CDR3 DNA sequence: TGTGCCAGCAGCCAAGGGGACTTTCCTACTGAAGCTTTCTTT. As protein: CASSQGDFPTEAFF. Full variable domain (rest looked up from reference TRBV3-1 and TRBJ1-1): DTAVSQTPKYLVTQMGNDKSIKCEQNLGHDTMYWYKQDSKKFLKIMFSYNNKELIINETVPNRFSPKSPDKAHLNLHINSLELGDSAVYFCASSQGDFPTEAFFGQGTRLTVV.

The chain recombines TRBV9 with TRBJ2-3; 9 bases align to TRBD2. Germline-derived CDR1 and CDR2 are SGDLS and YYNGEE. The ends lost 1 base at V and 1 base at J; junction bases unmatched: 4. The CDR3 spans 16 residues. DNA for the CDR3: TGTGCCAGCAGCGTATTAGCGGGGGCGGGCACAGATACGCAGTATTTT. Its translation: CASSVLAGAGTDTQYF.

Ten or more counts support this clonotype. This sequence joins TRBV7-2 and TRBJ1-5; D remains ambiguous. Between the trimmed V and J ends, which lost 3 bases and 4 bases, there was a span of 7 bases. Germline V lookup: CDR1 SGHTA, CDR2 FQGNSA. The CDR3 length is 13 residues. CDR3 DNA sequence: TGTGCCAGCAGCTTCAGTGCAAATCAGCCCCAGCATTTT. Residues: CASSFSANQPQHF.

This clonotype was detected many times. V and J are TRBV7-9 and TRBJ2-5; D call uncertain. The CDR3 is 14 amino acids. The germline V gene has CDR1 SEHNR and CDR2 FQNEAQ (reference sequence). With 1 base removed from V and 0 bases from J, the gap between germline ends came to 6 bases. As DNA, the CDR3 is TGTGCCAGCAGCTTAGGTCAGAACCAAGAGACCCAGTACTTC. Protein product: CASSLGQNQETQYF.

This chain connects TRBV13 to TRBJ1-2, with unresolved D. The V and J ends lost 5 bases and 8 bases respectively, with 21 bases between them. This CDR3 has 15 amino acids. The V gene's germline CDR1 is PRHDT and CDR2 FYEKMQ (reference sequence). CDR3 residues: CASSPRTGPGQGYTF. CDR3 in DNA: TGTGCCAGCAGCCCCCGGACCGGACCTGGGCAGGGCTACACCTTC.

This clonotype was counted ten times or more. The chain is built from TRBV20-1 and TRBJ1-5; D may be TRBD1 (5 bases). This CDR3 region has 16 residues. Per germline, CDR1 DFQATT and CDR2 SNEGSKA (reference sequence). V was cut by 3 bases and J by 3 bases, with 18 bases left in between. CDR3 DNA: TGCAGTGCTAGTCCCGCAGGGTTCGATATCAATCAGCCCCAGCATTTT. Its protein product is CSASPAGFDINQPQHF.

The chain recombines TRBV11-2 with TRBJ1-2; possible D gene TRBD1, 6 bases. V was pared by 5 bases and J by 4 bases, with 14 bases between. Germline assignment: CDR1 SGHAT and CDR2 FQNNGV. The CDR3 covers 14 residues. The CDR3 protein is CASSRRQEVYGYTF. In DNA form, the CDR3 reads TGTGCCAGCAGCCGTCGACAGGAAGTCTATGGCTACACCTTC.

This clonotype has a handful of counts. The rearrangement joins TRBV18 to TRBJ1-1; TRBD1 is a possible D gene (6 bases). Germline CDR1 and CDR2: KGHSH and LQKENI. V was shortened by 0 bases and J by 6 bases, with 14 bases between the two germline ends. CDR3 length: 15 residues. CDR3 bases: TGTGCCAGCTCACCACCGAACCAGGGGTTCGCTGAAGCTTTCTTT. Amino acids: CASSPPNQGFAEAFF.

CDR3 coding DNA: TGTGCCAGCAGTGTGGACAGGGGGAAAGCTGAAGCTTTCTTT. It codes for CASSVDRGKAEAFF. V and J are TRBV6-1 and TRBJ1-1, with 10 bases aligning to TRBD1. The CDR3 consists of 14 residues. J gave up 6 bases and V 4 bases, and 5 bases lay outside the gene matches. Germline V CDR1 and CDR2: MNHNS, SASEGT.

This clonotype was seen only a few times. The chain combines TRBV10-3 with TRBJ2-3; 9 bases are shared with TRBD2. The CDR3 runs 15 residues. CDR1 is ENHRY and CDR2 is SYGVKD in the germline V gene. V shed 5 bases and J 1 base; nucleotides not matched to a gene: 4. The CDR3 DNA reads TGTGCCATCAGTAGAATAGCGGGGGGCACAGATACGCAGTATTTT. This codes for CAISRIAGGTDTQYF.

This clonotype was observed at least ten times. The chain has TRBV7-2 and TRBJ1-2, with unresolved D. Trimming left V 1 base short and J 8 bases short, with 11 bases between. There are 13 residues in the CDR3. Germline-derived CDR1 and CDR2 are SGHTA and FQGNSA. CDR3 amino acids: CASSLVYGEGYTF. CDR3 nucleotide sequence: TGTGCCAGCAGCTTAGTTTACGGGGAGGGCTACACCTTC.

A few counts support this clonotype. V is TRBV12-3 or TRBV12-4 and J is TRBJ1-1; D is unresolved. CDR3 length: 14 residues. V was cut by 4 bases and J by 4 bases, with 13 bases left in between. The CDR3: CASSSGDFSTEAFF. Written as DNA, the CDR3 is TGTGCCAGCAGTTCAGGAGACTTTAGCACTGAAGCTTTCTTT.

CDR3 sequence (DNA): TGTGCCAGCAGTTCCGACAGCCCCTGGGGTGCACCCCTCCACTTT. This codes for CASSSDSPWGAPLHF. The J gene is TRBJ1-6, the V gene TRBV6-6; D might be TRBD1 (5 bases). The V gene lost 4 bases and the J gene lost 11 bases, with 18 bases spanning the gap. This CDR3 comprises 15 residues. The germline V gene has CDR1 MNHNY and CDR2 SVGAGI (reference sequence).

This clonotype has a count of ten or more. The J gene is TRBJ2-6, the V gene TRBV4-2, with 10 positions matching TRBD2. V was pared by 1 base and J by 1 base, with 4 bases of the junction left unmatched. The CDR3 sequence is 18 residues long. Per germline, CDR1 LGHNA and CDR2 YNFKEQ. The CDR3 protein is CASSQGSGGASGANVLTF. CDR3 nucleotide sequence: TGTGCCAGCAGCCAAGGAAGCGGGGGGGCTTCTGGGGCCAACGTCCTGACTTTC.

In this sample, this clonotype turned up a few times. The chain employs TRBV11-2 and TRBJ1-1, with 7 bases aligning to TRBD1. CDR3 length equals 15 residues. Germline V gene lookup returns CDR1 SGHAT and CDR2 FQNNGV. Trimming took 1 base from V and 1 from J; bases not matched to a gene: 3. CDR3 coding DNA: TGTGCCAGCAGCTTAGCATGGACAGGGAACACTGAAGCTTTCTTT. This sequence encodes CASSLAWTGNTEAFF.

This clonotype was detected ten times or more. This chain links TRBV2 with TRBJ1-4; possibly TRBD1 for D (6 bases). The CDR3 has 14 residues. Germline CDR1 and CDR2: SNHLY and FYNNEI. With 6 bases removed from V and 4 bases from J, the gap between germline ends came to 12 bases. In DNA form, the CDR3 reads TGTGCCAGCAGCGAGGACAGATTTAATGAAAAACTGTTTTTT. Translating gives CASSEDRFNEKLFF.

The rearrangement links TRBV29-1 to TRBJ2-7, with D perhaps TRBD1 (5 bases). Trimming cost V 4 bases and J 0 bases, with 13 bases left between them. CDR1 is SQVTM and CDR2 is ANQGSEA in the germline V gene. The CDR3 contains 14 residues. In nucleotides, the CDR3 is TGCAGCGTTGTGGCGCAGGGTAGCTCCTACGAGCAGTACTTC. The encoded protein is CSVVAQGSSYEQYF.

This clonotype was detected ten times or more. The rearrangement uses TRBV5-1 and TRBJ1-1; D is possibly TRBD1 (5 bases). Germline V gives CDR1 SGHRS, CDR2 YFSETQ. Trimming shortened V by 3 bases and J by 5 bases, and 11 bases separated the two germline ends. This CDR3 is 13 amino acids long. CDR3: CASSWGEGTEAFF. In DNA form, the CDR3 reads TGCGCCAGCAGCTGGGGGGAGGGGACTGAAGCTTTCTTT.

This clonotype was picked up a small number of times. The chain is built from TRBV5-6 and TRBJ1-1; TRBD1 matches 8 bases. The CDR3 loop spans 14 amino acids. Germline assignment: CDR1 SGHDT and CDR2 YYEEEE. The junction had 10 bases not matched to a gene; V was cut back by 6 bases and J by 6 bases. The CDR3 sequence: CASTRIQGAAEAFF. For the CDR3, the DNA is TGTGCCAGCACGCGAATCCAGGGGGCAGCTGAAGCTTTCTTT.

The rearrangement joins TRBV11-2 to TRBJ2-7; D uncertain. Trimming removed 4 bases from V and 3 bases from J, with 13 bases in between. CDR3 size: 14 residues. CDR1 SGHAT and CDR2 FQNNGV come from the germline V gene. The CDR3 DNA is TGTGCCAGCAGCTCGAGTGATTGGGACTACGAGCAGTACTTC. The encoded protein is CASSSSDWDYEQYF.

The V call is TRBV19, the J call TRBJ2-3; 9 nucleotides agree with TRBD2. Germline values: CDR1 LNHDA, CDR2 SQIVND (reference sequence). CDR3 length: 17 residues. The V segment lost 5 bases and the J segment 0 bases; nucleotides outside the gene matches: 9. The DNA for the CDR3 is TGTGCCAGTAGTTTCGGGAGACTAGCGGCTAGCACAGATACGCAGTATTTT. Protein: CASSFGRLAASTDTQYF.

This clonotype showed up just a few times. The chain carries TRBV5-6 and TRBJ2-1; D perhaps matches TRBD1 (5 bases). V was pared by 0 bases and J by 0 bases, with 16 bases between. This CDR3 comprises 18 residues. Germline V gene sequence: CDR1 SGHDT, CDR2 YYEEEE. The CDR3 loop is CASSLGLGPGASYNEQFF. The CDR3 nucleotides are TGTGCCAGCAGCTTGGGCCTAGGACCTGGGGCCTCCTACAATGAGCAGTTCTTC.

This clonotype appeared many times. The rearrangement joins TRBV20-1 to TRBJ2-1; the D is unclear. Trimming shortened V by 3 bases and J by 3 bases, and 12 bases separated the two germline ends. The CDR3 spans 14 residues. Germline CDR1 and CDR2: DFQATT and SNEGSKA (reference sequence). DNA of the CDR3: TGCAGTGCTAGGGACCTCCTTGTCTACAATGAGCAGTTCTTC. This codes for CSARDLLVYNEQFF.